This T cell receptor beta chain was sequenced in a study of CD8 T cells in Susac syndrome. The CDR3 runs to 11 residues. Deletions cut 4 bases from V and 6 bases from J, with 9 bases between. Germline values: CDR1 SQVTM, CDR2 ANQGSEA. Roughly 0.45 to 1 ug RNA was reverse transcribed with random hexamers. MiXCR, run by TCRdb on the immunoSEQ multiplex PCR reads, gives a single entry per CDR3 protein. Of about 130,000 distinct CDR3 sequences in the sample, more than 90% were seen once. Sequencing input: CD4+ T cells from PBMCs. The chain employs TRBV29-1 and TRBJ1-2; the D is unclear. The clonotype originates from a human donor in good health. The CDR3: CSVVGSDGYTF. CDR3 DNA: TGCAGCGTTGTCGGGTCGGATGGCTACACCTTC.